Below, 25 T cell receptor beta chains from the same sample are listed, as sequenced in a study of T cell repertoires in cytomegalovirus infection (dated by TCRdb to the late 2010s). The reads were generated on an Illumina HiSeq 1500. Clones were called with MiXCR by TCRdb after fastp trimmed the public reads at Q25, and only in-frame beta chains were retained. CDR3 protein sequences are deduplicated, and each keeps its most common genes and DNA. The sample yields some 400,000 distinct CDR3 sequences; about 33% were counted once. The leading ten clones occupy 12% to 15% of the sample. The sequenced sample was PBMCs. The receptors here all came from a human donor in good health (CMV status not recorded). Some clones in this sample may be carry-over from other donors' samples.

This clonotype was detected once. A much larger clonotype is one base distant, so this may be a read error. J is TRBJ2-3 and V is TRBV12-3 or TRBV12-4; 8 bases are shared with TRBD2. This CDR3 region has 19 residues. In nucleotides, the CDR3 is TGTGCCAACAGTTGGGGGACTAGTCGTTTGCGCGTAATGACAGATACGCAGTATTTT. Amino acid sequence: CANSWGTSRLRVMTDTQYF.

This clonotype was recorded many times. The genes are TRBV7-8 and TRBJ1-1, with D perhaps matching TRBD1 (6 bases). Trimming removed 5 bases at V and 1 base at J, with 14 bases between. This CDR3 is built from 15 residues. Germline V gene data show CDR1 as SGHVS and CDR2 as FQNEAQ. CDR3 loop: CASSPLGAGNTEAFF. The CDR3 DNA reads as TGTGCCAGCAGCCCCCTGGGGGCAGGGAACACTGAAGCTTTCTTT.

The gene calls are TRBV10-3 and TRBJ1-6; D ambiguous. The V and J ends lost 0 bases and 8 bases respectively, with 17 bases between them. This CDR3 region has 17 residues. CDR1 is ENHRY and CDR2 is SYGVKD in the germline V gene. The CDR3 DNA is TGTGCCATCAGTGAGTCAGGGCAGCGGGAGTGGGATTCACCCCTCCACTTT. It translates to CAISESGQREWDSPLHF.

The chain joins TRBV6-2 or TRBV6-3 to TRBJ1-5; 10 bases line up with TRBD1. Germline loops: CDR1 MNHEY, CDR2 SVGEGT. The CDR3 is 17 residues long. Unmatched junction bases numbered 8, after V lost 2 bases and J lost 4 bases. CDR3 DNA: TGTGCCAGCAGTTACCCCTCGGGACAGGGGAATAATCAGCCCCAGCATTTT. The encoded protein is CASSYPSGQGNNQPQHF.

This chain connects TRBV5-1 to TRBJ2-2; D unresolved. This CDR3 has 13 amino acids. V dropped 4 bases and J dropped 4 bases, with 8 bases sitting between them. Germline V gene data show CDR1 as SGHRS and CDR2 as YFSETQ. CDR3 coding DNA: TGCGCCAGCAGCACCGAGATCACCGGGGAGCTGTTTTTT. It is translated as CASSTEITGELFF. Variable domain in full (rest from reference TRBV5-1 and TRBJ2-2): KAGVTQTPRYLIKTRGQQVTLSCSPISGHRSVSWYQQTPGQGLQFLFEYFSETQRNKGNFPGRFSGRQFSNSRSEMNVSTLELGDSALYLCASSTEITGELFFGEGSRLTVL.

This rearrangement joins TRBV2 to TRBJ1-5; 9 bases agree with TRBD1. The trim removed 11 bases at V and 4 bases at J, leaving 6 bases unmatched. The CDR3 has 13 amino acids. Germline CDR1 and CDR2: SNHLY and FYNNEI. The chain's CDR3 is CARGTGPNQPQHF. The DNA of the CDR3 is TGTGCCCGCGGGACAGGGCCTAATCAGCCCCAGCATTTT.

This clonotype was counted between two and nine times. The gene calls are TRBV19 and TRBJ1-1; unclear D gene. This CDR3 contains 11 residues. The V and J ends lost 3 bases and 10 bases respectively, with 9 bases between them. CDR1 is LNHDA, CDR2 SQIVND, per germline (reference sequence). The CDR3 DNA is TGTGCCAGTAGTATCGGGTGGACAGCTTTCTTT. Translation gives CASSIGWTAFF.

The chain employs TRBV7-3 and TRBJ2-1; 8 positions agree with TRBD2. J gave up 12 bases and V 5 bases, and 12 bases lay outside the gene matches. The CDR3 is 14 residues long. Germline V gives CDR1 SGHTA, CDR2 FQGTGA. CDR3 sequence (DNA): TGTGCCAGCAGCCGACCGGGAGCGGGGGTTAGGCAGTTCTTC. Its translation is CASSRPGAGVRQFF.

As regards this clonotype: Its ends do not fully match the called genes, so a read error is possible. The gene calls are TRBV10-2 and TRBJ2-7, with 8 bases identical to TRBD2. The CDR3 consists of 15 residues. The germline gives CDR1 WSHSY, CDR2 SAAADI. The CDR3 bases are TGCGCCCGCAGTGAGGCGGGGGGCCGCACCTACGAGCAGTACTTC. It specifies CARSEAGGRTYEQYF.

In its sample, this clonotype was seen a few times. CDR3 residues: CASSPGGGLGNTEAFF. As DNA, the CDR3 is TGTGCCAGCTCACCAGGCGGGGGTTTGGGGAACACTGAAGCTTTCTTT. The gene calls are TRBV18 and TRBJ1-1; weak D call: TRBD1 (5 bases). The V end lost 2 bases, the J end lost 1 base, and 14 bases lay between the germline ends. Germline lookup yields CDR1 KGHSH and CDR2 LQKENI. This CDR3 contains 16 residues. The full variable domain, in which reference TRBV18 and TRBJ1-1 provide the parts outside the CDR3, is NAGVMQNPRHLVRRRGQEARLRCSPMKGHSHVYWYRQLPEEGLKFMVYLQKENIIDESGMPKERFSAEFPKEGPSILRIQQVVRGDSAAYFCASSPGGGLGNTEAFFGQGTRLTVV.

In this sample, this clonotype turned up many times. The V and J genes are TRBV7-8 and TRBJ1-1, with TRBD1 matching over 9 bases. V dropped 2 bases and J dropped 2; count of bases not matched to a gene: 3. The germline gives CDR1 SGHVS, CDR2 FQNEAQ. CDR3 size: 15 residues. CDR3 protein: CASSLRTGVNTEAFF. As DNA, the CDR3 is TGTGCCAGCAGCTTAAGGACAGGGGTAAACACTGAAGCTTTCTTT.

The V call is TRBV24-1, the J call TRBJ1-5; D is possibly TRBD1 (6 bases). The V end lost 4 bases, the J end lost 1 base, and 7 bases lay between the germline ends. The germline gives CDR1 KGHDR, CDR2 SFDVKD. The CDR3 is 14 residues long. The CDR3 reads CATSERGSNQPQHF. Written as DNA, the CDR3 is TGTGCCACCAGTGAGAGGGGGAGCAATCAGCCCCAGCATTTT.

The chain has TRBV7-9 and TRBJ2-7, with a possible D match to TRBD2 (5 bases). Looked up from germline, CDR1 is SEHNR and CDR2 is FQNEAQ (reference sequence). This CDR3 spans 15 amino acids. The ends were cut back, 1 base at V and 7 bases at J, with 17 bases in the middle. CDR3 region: CASSLVPSGMGEQYF. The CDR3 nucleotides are TGTGCCAGCAGCTTAGTTCCCTCGGGGATGGGAGAGCAGTACTTC.

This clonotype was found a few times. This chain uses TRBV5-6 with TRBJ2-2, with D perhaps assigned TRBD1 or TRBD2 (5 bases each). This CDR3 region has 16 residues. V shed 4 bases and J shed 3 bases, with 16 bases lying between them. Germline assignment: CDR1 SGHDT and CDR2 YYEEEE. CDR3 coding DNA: TGTGCCAGCAGCCGCGATGATCTGGGGGACACCGGGGAGCTGTTTTTT. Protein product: CASSRDDLGDTGELFF.

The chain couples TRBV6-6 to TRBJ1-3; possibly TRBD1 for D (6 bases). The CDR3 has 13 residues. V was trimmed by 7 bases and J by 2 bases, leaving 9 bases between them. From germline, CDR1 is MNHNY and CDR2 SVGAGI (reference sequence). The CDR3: CASIAGAGNTIYF. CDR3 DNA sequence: TGTGCCAGCATCGCAGGGGCTGGAAACACCATATATTTT.

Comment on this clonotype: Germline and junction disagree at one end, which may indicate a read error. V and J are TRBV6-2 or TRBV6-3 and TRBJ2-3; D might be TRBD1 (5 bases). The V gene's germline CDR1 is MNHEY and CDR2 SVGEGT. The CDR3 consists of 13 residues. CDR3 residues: CASSVDPQGAQYW. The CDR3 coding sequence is TGTGCCAGCAGCGTCGACCCCCAGGGTGCCCAGTATTGG.

CDR3 coding DNA: TGTGCCAGCAGCGAGGACAGGGGGTTGGTTGAAGCTTTCTTT. Its translation is CASSEDRGLVEAFF. The chain recombines TRBV5-6 with TRBJ1-1, with TRBD1 matching 10 bases. CDR3 size: 14 residues. V was pared by 4 bases and J by 7 bases, with 7 bases of the junction left unmatched. CDR1 and CDR2 from the germline V gene are SGHDT and YYEEEE.

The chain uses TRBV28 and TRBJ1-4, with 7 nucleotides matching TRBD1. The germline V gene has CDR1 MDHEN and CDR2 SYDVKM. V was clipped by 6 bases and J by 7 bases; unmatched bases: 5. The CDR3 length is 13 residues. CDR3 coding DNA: TGTGCCAGCAGCAGGGACAGCGCTGAAAAACTGTTTTTT. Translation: CASSRDSAEKLFF. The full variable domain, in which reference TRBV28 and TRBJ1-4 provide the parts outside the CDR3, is DVKVTQSSRYLVKRTGEKVFLECVQDMDHENMFWYRQDPGLGLRLIYFSYDVKMKEKGDIPEGYSVSREKKERFSLILESASTNQTSMYLCASSRDSAEKLFFGSGTQLSVL.

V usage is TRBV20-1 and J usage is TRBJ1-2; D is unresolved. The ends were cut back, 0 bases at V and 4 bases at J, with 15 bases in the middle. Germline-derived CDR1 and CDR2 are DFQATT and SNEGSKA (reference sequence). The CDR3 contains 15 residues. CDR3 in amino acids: CSARDWAESRYGYTF. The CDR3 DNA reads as TGCAGTGCTAGAGATTGGGCAGAAAGTCGCTATGGCTACACCTTC.

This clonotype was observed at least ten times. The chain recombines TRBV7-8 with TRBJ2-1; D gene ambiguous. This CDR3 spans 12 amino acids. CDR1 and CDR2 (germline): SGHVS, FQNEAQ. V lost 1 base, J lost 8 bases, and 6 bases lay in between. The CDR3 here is CASSLVAYEQFF. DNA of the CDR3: TGTGCCAGCAGCTTAGTTGCATATGAGCAGTTCTTC.

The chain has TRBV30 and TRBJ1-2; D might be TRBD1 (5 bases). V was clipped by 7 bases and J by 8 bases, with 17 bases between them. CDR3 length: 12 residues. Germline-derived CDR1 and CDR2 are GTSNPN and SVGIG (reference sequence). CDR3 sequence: CASSTSGGGYTF. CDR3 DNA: TGTGCCTCCTCTACCTCCGGGGGGGGCTACACCTTC.

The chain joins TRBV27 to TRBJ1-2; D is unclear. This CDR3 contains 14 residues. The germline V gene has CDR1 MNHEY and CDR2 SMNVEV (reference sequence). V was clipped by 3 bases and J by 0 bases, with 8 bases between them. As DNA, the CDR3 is TGTGCCAGCAGTTTTGGGGTCCCTAACTATGGCTACACCTTC. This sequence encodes CASSFGVPNYGYTF.

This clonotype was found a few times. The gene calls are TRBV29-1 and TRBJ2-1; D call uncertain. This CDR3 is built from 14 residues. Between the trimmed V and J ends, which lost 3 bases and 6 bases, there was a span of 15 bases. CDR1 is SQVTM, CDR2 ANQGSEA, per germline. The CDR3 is CSVDPTSGPNEQFF. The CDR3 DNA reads TGCAGCGTTGACCCTACGTCAGGTCCCAATGAGCAGTTCTTC.

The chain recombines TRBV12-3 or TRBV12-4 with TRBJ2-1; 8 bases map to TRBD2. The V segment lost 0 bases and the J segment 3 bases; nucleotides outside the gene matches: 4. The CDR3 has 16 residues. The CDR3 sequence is CASSLAGRGDYNEQFF. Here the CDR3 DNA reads TGTGCCAGCAGTTTAGCAGGGCGGGGGGACTACAATGAGCAGTTCTTC.

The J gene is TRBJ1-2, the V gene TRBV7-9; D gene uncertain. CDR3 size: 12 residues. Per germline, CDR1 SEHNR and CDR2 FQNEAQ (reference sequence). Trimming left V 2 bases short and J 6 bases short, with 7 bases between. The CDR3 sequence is CASSLRSDGYTF. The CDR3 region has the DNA TGTGCCAGCAGCTTAAGATCGGATGGCTACACCTTC.